The 20 T cell receptor beta chains in this list originate from one sample, sequenced in a study of graft-versus-host responses after intestinal transplantation. These receptors lack a known antigen. Some clones are missing from TCRdb's copy, which holds only in-frame ones; the method was immunoSEQ multiplex PCR. The sample gives about 110,000 clones, roughly 92% of which show up once; 0.23% is in the top ten. The sequenced sample was unstimulated CD4+ T cells sorted from spleen or lymph node cells, obtained before transplant. Source of these receptors: a human donor who was the organ donor for an intestinal transplant.

The chain recombines TRBV7-2 with TRBJ1-2; D is perhaps TRBD1 (5 bases). Per the germline V gene, CDR1 is SGHTA and CDR2 is FQGNSA. This CDR3 is built from 14 residues. The germline V and J ends were trimmed by 5 bases and 2 bases, with 12 bases remaining between them. CDR3 DNA sequence: TGTGCCAGCAGCCCGCTGGGACCGAACTATGGCTACACCTTC. Protein: CASSPLGPNYGYTF.

V usage is TRBV7-8 and J usage is TRBJ2-1; TRBD1 aligns across 9 bases. The CDR3 is made up of 16 amino acids. Germline CDR1 reads SGHVS; CDR2 reads FQNEAQ. Trimming at V came to 2 bases and at J to 4 bases, leaving 6 bases not matched to a gene. CDR3 region: CASSLRQGVQYNEQFF. CDR3 nucleotide sequence: TGTGCCAGCAGCTTAAGACAGGGGGTACAATACAATGAGCAGTTCTTC.

V gene TRBV5-1 combines with J gene TRBJ2-5, with 8 positions matching TRBD1. Trimming removed 3 bases from V and 4 bases from J; junction bases left unmatched: 11. Per germline, CDR1 SGHRS and CDR2 YFSETQ. The length of the CDR3 is 16 residues. CDR3 sequence (DNA): TGCGCCAGCAGCTCACAACCGGGACAGGAGTTAGAGACCCAGTACTTC. It yields the protein CASSSQPGQELETQYF.

The gene calls are TRBV19 and TRBJ1-5, with D possibly matching TRBD1 (5 bases). CDR3 length: 16 amino acids. Germline CDR1 and CDR2: LNHDA and SQIVND (reference sequence). Trimming took 3 bases from V and 5 from J, leaving 17 bases between them. The CDR3 loop reads CASSIMGGRTDQPQHF. The CDR3 nucleotides are TGTGCCAGTAGTATTATGGGGGGGAGGACCGATCAGCCCCAGCATTTT.

The chain links TRBV6-5 to TRBJ2-7, with D tentatively TRBD1 (6 bases). The CDR3 is 14 amino acids. The germline V and J ends were trimmed by 5 bases and 2 bases, with 13 bases remaining between them. Germline V CDR1 and CDR2: MNHEY, SVGAGI. The CDR3 bases are TGTGCCAGCAGTACCCGGAAGGGGGCCTACGAGCAGTACTTC. As protein: CASSTRKGAYEQYF.

The V and J genes are TRBV5-1 and TRBJ2-7; 8 bases align to TRBD1. The CDR3 runs to 15 residues. With 1 base clipped from V and 2 bases from J, the junction kept 5 bases outside the gene matches. CDR1 SGHRS and CDR2 YFSETQ come from the germline V gene. CDR3 loop: CASSLIVQGAYEQYF. Here the CDR3 DNA reads TGCGCCAGCAGCTTGATAGTACAGGGGGCCTACGAGCAGTACTTC.

This chain joins TRBV5-4 and TRBJ2-2; 11 bases line up with TRBD2. V dropped 4 bases and J dropped 1; count of bases not matched to a gene: 3. Germline V gives CDR1 SGHNT, CDR2 YYREEE (reference sequence). This CDR3 is 16 amino acids long. The CDR3 DNA reads as TGTGCCAGCAGCCCCACTAGCGGGGGGAACACCGGGGAGCTGTTTTTT. Protein product: CASSPTSGGNTGELFF. The complete variable domain, with remaining parts taken from reference TRBV5-4 and TRBJ2-2, reads ETGVTQSPTHLIKTRGQQVTLRCSSQSGHNTVSWYQQALGQGPQFIFQYYREEENGRGNFPPRFSGLQFPNYSSELNVNALELDDSALYLCASSPTSGGNTGELFFGEGSRLTVL.

This chain links TRBV15 with TRBJ2-1, with 12 bases lining up with TRBD2. CDR3 length: 16 amino acids. Looked up from germline, CDR1 is LNHNV and CDR2 is YYDKDF (reference sequence). Unmatched junction bases numbered 9, after V lost 1 base and J lost 11 bases. CDR3 nucleotides: TGTGCCACCAGCAGAGTGGTGGGACTAGCGGGTAATAAGCAGTTCTTC. The encoded protein is CATSRVVGLAGNKQFF.

This rearrangement joins TRBV7-6 to TRBJ1-4; TRBD1 agrees at 10 bases. CDR3 length: 13 amino acids. V lost 5 bases and J lost 7; bases outside the gene matches: 1. Per the germline V gene, CDR1 is SGHVS and CDR2 is FNYEAQ. The CDR3 sequence is CASSRDRGEKLFF. The CDR3 DNA sequence: TGTGCCAGCAGCCGGGACAGGGGTGAAAAACTGTTTTTT.

The chain joins TRBV21-1 to TRBJ1-1. TRBV21-1 is given as a pseudogene. CDR3 size: 17 residues. The CDR3 region is CASSKEAGRGLLAEAFF. In nucleotides, the CDR3 is TGTGCCAGCAGCAAAGAGGCAGGGAGAGGCTTGTTGGCTGAAGCTTTCTTT.

V gene TRBV11-2 combines with J gene TRBJ2-7; TRBD1 is a possible D gene (5 bases). With 2 bases removed from V and 0 bases from J, the gap between germline ends came to 17 bases. Germline loops: CDR1 SGHAT, CDR2 FQNNGV. The CDR3 is 17 residues long. For the CDR3, the DNA is TGTGCCAGCAGCTTATATTTTATGGGGCAGAGCTCCTACGAGCAGTACTTC. As protein: CASSLYFMGQSSYEQYF.

The CDR3 DNA is TGTGCCAGCAGCTCCGAGATAGTCTCCCCCTACAATGAGCAGTTCTTC. Its translation is CASSSEIVSPYNEQFF. The chain is built from TRBV7-3 and TRBJ2-1; unclear D gene. CDR3 length equals 16 residues. Germline V gene lookup returns CDR1 SGHTA and CDR2 FQGTGA. V was pared by 4 bases and J by 2 bases, with 15 bases between.

The chain is built from TRBV20-1 and TRBJ2-5; no clear D. Germline V gives CDR1 DFQATT, CDR2 SNEGSKA (reference sequence). The CDR3 sequence is 11 residues long. V was pared by 3 bases and J by 4 bases, with 6 bases between. The CDR3 DNA reads as TGCAGTGCTAGTGTGGGAGAGACCCAGTACTTC. Translation: CSASVGETQYF.

This clone was observed once. The chain is built from TRBV5-6 and TRBJ2-3, with TRBD1 matching 9 bases. Looked up from germline, CDR1 is SGHDT and CDR2 is YYEEEE. The CDR3 covers 15 residues. V lost 5 bases to trimming and J lost 2 bases; unmatched junction nucleotides: 6. CDR3 loop: CASSSDRGYTDTQYF. CDR3 coding DNA: TGTGCCAGCAGTTCGGACAGGGGTTACACAGATACGCAGTATTTT.

This sequence joins TRBV7-9 and TRBJ2-1; 8 positions agree with TRBD2. Germline CDR1 SEHNR, CDR2 FQNEAQ (reference sequence). Trimming took 3 bases from V and 3 from J; bases not matched to a gene: 4. This CDR3 contains 15 residues. This chain's CDR3 is CASSLFSGDYNEQFF. CDR3 DNA: TGTGCCAGCAGCTTGTTTAGCGGGGACTACAATGAGCAGTTCTTC.

This clone was seen once. The chain recombines TRBV19 with TRBJ1-1; TRBD1 aligns across 8 bases. V shed 7 bases, J shed 0 bases, and the junction held 7 bases outside the gene matches. Germline assignment: CDR1 LNHDA and CDR2 SQIVND (reference sequence). The CDR3 covers 15 residues. CDR3 coding DNA: TGTGCCAGTACCCAATCAGGGGGCTTGAACACTGAAGCTTTCTTT. As protein: CASTQSGGLNTEAFF.

The chain joins TRBV6-1 to TRBJ1-2; D is unclear. The V end was cut by 4 bases, the J end by 0 bases, with 3 bases between. Per the germline V gene, CDR1 is MNHNS and CDR2 is SASEGT. The CDR3 is 12 residues long. CDR3 bases: TGTGCCAGCAGTGGGGCTAACTATGGCTACACCTTC. As protein: CASSGANYGYTF.

This chain joins TRBV28 and TRBJ1-5; D is possibly TRBD1 (6 bases). Trimming took 4 bases from V and 1 from J, leaving 11 bases between them. CDR1 is MDHEN and CDR2 is SYDVKM in the germline V gene. This CDR3 spans 15 amino acids. CDR3 amino acids: CASSYVQGSNQPQHF. As DNA, the CDR3 is TGTGCCAGCAGTTACGTACAGGGAAGCAATCAGCCCCAGCATTTT.

This chain connects TRBV6-6 to TRBJ1-1; possibly TRBD1 for D (6 bases). Trimming cost V 4 bases and J 9 bases, with 12 bases left between them. CDR1 is MNHNY, CDR2 SVGAGI, per germline (reference sequence). The CDR3 totals 12 residues. The DNA for the CDR3 is TGTGCCAGCAGTTTAGACAGGAACCAAGCTTTCTTT. Encoded protein: CASSLDRNQAFF.

The chain uses TRBV18 and TRBJ1-1, with TRBD1 as a possible D gene (5 bases). The germline CDR1 and CDR2 sequences are KGHSH and LQKENI. Trimming shortened V by 2 bases and J by 4 bases, and 17 bases separated the two germline ends. The CDR3 sequence is 16 residues long. The CDR3 region is CASSPTGGGTSTEAFF. CDR3 DNA sequence: TGTGCCAGCTCACCAACCGGCGGGGGGACGAGCACTGAAGCTTTCTTT.